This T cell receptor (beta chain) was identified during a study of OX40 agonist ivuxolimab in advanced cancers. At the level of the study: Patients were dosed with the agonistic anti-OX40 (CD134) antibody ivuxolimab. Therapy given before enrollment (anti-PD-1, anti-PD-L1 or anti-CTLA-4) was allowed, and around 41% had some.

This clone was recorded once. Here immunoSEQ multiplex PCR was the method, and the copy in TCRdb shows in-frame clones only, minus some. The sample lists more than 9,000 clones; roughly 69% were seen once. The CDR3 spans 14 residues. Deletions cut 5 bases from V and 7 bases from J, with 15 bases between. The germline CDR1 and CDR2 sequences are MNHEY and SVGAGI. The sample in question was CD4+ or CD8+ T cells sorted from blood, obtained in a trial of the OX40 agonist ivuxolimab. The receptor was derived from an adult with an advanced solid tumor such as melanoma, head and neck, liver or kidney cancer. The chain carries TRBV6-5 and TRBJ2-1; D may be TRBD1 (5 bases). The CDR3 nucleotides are TGTGCCAGCAGTGTAGGACAAGAGATAAATGAGCAGTTCTTC. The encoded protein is CASSVGQEINEQFF.